The present entry profiles one T cell receptor beta chain with its context. Its target is unknown. CDR1 MGHRA and CDR2 YSYEKL come from the germline V gene. V lost 1 base and J 6 bases, leaving 16 bases between the germline ends. The CDR3 is 17 residues long. The data originate from a study of Ad26.COV2.S vaccination and SARS-CoV-2 variants. General study points: Vaccinees displayed broader spike-specific TCR repertoires than placebo recipients. Substantial breadth was reportedly displayed by spike-specific CD8+ and CD4+ T cell responses after vaccination.

Treatment given: around 19 received Ad26.COV2.S at low or high dose, single or two shots; about 5 received placebo; per-sample allocation not given. The samples were gathered on day 63 after the first injection of vaccine or placebo. The table came from immunoSEQ multiplex PCR; TCRdb's copy has only in-frame clones and leaves some out. The sample gives about 420,000 clones, roughly 90% of which show up once; 3.6% is in the top ten. This chain uses TRBV4-1 with TRBJ1-6; D is unresolved. Specimen: peripheral blood, collected in a trial of Ad26.COV2.S vaccine versus placebo. The receptor comes from a person between 18 and 65 years old who received the Ad26.COV2.S COVID-19 vaccine or a placebo. CDR3 amino acids: CASSQGWNLIGNSPLHF. The CDR3 region has the DNA TGCGCCAGCAGCCAAGGGTGGAACCTAATAGGTAATTCACCCCTCCACTTT.